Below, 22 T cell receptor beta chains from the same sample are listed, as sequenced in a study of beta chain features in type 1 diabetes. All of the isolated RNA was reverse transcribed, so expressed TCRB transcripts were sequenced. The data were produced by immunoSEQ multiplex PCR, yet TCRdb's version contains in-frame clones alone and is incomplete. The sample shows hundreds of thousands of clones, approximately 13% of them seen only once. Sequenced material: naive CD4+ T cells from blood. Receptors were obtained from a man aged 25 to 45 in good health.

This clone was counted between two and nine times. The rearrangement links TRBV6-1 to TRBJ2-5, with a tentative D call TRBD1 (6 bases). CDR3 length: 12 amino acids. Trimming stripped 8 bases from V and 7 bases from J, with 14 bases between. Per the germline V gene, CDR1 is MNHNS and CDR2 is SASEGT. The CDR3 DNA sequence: TGTGCCAGCGATACACAGGGCGGGACCCAGTACTTC. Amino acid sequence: CASDTQGGTQYF.

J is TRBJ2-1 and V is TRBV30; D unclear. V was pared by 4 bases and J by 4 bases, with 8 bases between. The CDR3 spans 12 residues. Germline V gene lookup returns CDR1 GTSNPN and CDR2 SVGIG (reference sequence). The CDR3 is CAWTSFYNEQFF. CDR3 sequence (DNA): TGTGCCTGGACTAGTTTTTACAATGAGCAGTTCTTC.

This chain's CDR3 is CASSPGTSGDTDTQYF. As DNA, the CDR3 is TGTGCCAGCAGCCCCGGGACTAGCGGGGACACAGATACGCAGTATTTT. The J gene is TRBJ2-3, the V gene TRBV7-9; 13 bases align to TRBD2. From germline, CDR1 is SEHNR and CDR2 FQNEAQ (reference sequence). The CDR3 runs 16 residues. With 5 bases clipped from V and 2 bases from J, the junction kept 4 bases outside the gene matches.

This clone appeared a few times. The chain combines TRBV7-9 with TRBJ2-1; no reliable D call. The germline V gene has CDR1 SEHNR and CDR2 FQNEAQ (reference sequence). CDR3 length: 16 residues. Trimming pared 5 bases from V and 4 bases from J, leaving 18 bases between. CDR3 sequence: CASSRRVDGLYNEQFF. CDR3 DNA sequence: TGTGCCAGCAGCCGAAGAGTAGACGGTCTTTACAATGAGCAGTTCTTC.

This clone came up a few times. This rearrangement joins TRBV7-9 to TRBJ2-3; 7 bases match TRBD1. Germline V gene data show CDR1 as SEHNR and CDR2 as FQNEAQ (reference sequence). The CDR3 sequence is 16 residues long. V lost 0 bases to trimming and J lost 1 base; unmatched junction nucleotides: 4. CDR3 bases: TGTGCCAGCAGCTTAGCTCCAGGACAGGGCACAGATACGCAGTATTTT. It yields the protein CASSLAPGQGTDTQYF. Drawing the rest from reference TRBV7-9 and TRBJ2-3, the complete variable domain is DTGVSQNPRHKITKRGQNVTFRCDPISEHNRLYWYRQTLGQGPEFLTYFQNEAQLEKSRLLSDRFSAERPKGSFSTLEIQRTEQGDSAMYLCASSLAPGQGTDTQYFGPGTRLTVL.

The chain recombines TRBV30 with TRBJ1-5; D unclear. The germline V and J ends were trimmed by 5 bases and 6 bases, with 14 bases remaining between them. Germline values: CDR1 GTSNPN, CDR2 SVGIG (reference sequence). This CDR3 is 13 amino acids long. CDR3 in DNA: TGTGCCTGGTCCGGGGAAAACACTCAGCCCCAGCATTTT. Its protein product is CAWSGENTQPQHF.

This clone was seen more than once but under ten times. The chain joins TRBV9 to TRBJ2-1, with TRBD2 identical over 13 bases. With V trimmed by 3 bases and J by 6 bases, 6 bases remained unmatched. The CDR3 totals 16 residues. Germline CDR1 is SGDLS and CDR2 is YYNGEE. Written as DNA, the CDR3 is TGTGCCAGCAGCGGCCCCGGGACTAGCGGGGCCAATGAGCAGTTCTTC. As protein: CASSGPGTSGANEQFF.

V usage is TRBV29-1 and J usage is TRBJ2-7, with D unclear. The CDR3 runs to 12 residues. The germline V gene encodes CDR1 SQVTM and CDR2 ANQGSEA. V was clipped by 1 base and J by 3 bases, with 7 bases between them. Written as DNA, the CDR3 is TGCAGCGTTGAAGGAAAGGACTACGAGCAGTACTTC. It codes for CSVEGKDYEQYF.

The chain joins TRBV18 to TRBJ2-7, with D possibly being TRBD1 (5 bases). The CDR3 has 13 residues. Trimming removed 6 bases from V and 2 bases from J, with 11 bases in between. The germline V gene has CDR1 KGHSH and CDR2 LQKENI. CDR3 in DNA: TGTGCCAGCTCTTACGCAGGGACCTACGAGCAGTACTTC. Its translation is CASSYAGTYEQYF.

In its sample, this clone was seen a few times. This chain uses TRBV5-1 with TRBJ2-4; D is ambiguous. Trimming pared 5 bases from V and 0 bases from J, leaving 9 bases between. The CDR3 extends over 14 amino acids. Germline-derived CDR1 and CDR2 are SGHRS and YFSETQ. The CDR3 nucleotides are TGCGCCAGCAGTCCCGTGGAAGCCAAAAACATTCAGTACTTC. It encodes CASSPVEAKNIQYF.

The CDR3 sequence is CAWTSFSGVTDTQYF. CDR3 sequence (DNA): TGTGCCTGGACCAGTTTTAGCGGGGTCACAGATACGCAGTATTTT. The gene calls are TRBV30 and TRBJ2-3; 8 nucleotides agree with TRBD2. With V trimmed by 4 bases and J by 2 bases, 8 bases remained unmatched. The CDR3 covers 15 residues. The V gene's germline CDR1 is GTSNPN and CDR2 SVGIG (reference sequence). The variable domain in full, completed from reference TRBV30 and TRBJ2-3, reads SQTIHQWPATLVQPVGSPLSLECTVEGTSNPNLYWYRQAAGRGLQLLFYSVGIGQISSEVPQNLSASRPQDRQFILSSKKLLLSDSGFYLCAWTSFSGVTDTQYFGPGTRLTVL.

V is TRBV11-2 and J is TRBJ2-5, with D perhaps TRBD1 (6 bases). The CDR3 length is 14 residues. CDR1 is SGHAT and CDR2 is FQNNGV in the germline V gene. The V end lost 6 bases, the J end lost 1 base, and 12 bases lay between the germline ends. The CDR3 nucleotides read TGTGCCAGCAGGCCGGGACATATCCAAGAGACCCAGTACTTC. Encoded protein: CASRPGHIQETQYF. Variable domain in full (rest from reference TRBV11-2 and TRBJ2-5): EAGVAQSPRYKIIEKRQSVAFWCNPISGHATLYWYQQILGQGPKLLIQFQNNGVVDDSQLPKDRFSAERLKGVDSTLKIQPAKLEDSAVYLCASRPGHIQETQYFGPGTRLLVL.

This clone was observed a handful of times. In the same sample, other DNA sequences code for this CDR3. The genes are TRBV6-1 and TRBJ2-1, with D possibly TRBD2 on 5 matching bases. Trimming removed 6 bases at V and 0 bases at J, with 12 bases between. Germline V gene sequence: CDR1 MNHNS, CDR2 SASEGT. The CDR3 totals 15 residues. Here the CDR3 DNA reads TGTGCCAGCAGCTCAAGCGGAAGCTCCTACAATGAGCAGTTCTTC. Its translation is CASSSSGSSYNEQFF.

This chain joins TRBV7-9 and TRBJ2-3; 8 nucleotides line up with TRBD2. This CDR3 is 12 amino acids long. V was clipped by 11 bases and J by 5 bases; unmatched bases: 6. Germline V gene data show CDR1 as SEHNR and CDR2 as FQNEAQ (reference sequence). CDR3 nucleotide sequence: TGTGCCCTTCGGGAGGGCCAAGATACGCAGTATTTT. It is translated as CALREGQDTQYF. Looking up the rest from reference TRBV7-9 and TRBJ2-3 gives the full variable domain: DTGVSQNPRHKITKRGQNVTFRCDPISEHNRLYWYRQTLGQGPEFLTYFQNEAQLEKSRLLSDRFSAERPKGSFSTLEIQRTEQGDSAMYLCALREGQDTQYFGPGTRLTVL.

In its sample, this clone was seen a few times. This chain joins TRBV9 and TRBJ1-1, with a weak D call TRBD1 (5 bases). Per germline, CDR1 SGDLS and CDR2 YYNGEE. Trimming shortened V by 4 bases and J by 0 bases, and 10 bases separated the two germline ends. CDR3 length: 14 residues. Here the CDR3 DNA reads TGTGCCAGCAGCCCGCAGGGCATGAACACTGAAGCTTTCTTT. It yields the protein CASSPQGMNTEAFF. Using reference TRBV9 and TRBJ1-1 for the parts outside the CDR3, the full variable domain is DSGVTQTPKHLITATGQRVTLRCSPRSGDLSVYWYQQSLDQGLQFLIQYYNGEERAKGNILERFSAQQFPDLHSELNLSSLELGDSALYFCASSPQGMNTEAFFGQGTRLTVV.

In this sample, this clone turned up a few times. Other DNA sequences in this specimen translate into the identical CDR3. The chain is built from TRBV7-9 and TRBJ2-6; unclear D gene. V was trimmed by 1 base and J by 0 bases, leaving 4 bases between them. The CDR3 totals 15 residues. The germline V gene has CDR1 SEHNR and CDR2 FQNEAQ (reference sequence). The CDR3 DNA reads TGTGCCAGCAGCTTAGAAGCCTCTGGGGCCAACGTCCTGACTTTC. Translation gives CASSLEASGANVLTF.

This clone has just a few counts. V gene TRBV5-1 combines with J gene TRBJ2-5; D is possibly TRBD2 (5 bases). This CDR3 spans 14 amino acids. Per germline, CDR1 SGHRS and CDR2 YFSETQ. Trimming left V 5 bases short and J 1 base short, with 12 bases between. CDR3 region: CASRWSGIQETQYF. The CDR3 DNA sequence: TGCGCCAGCAGGTGGAGCGGAATCCAAGAGACCCAGTACTTC.

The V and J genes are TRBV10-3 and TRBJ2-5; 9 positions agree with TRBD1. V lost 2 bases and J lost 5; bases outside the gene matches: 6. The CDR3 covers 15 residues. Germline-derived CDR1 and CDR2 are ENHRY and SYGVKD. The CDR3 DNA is TGTGCCATCAGTGAGGGGGACAGGGTACGTGAGACCCAGTACTTC. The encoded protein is CAISEGDRVRETQYF.

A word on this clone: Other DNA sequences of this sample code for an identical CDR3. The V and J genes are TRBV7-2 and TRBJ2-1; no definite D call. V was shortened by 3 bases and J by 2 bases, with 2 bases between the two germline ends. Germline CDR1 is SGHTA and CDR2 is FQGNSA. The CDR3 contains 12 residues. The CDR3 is CASSLAYNEQFF. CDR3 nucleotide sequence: TGTGCCAGCAGCTTGGCCTACAATGAGCAGTTCTTC.

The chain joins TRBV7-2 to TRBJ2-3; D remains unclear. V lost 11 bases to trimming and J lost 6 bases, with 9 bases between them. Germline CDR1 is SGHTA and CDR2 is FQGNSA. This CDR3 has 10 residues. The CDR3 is CASGLDTQYF. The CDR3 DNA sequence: TGTGCCTCCGGGCTCGATACGCAGTATTTT.

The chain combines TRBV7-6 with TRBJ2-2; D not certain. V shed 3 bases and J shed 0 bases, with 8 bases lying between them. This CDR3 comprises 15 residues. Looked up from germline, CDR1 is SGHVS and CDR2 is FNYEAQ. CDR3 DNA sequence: TGTGCCAGCAGCTTTTTCAACTCGAACACCGGGGAGCTGTTTTTT. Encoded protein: CASSFFNSNTGELFF.

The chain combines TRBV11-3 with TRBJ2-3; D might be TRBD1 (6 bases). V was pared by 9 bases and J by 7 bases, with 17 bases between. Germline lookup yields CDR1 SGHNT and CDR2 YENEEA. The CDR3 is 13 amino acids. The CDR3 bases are TGTGCCAGTATGAGGGGGTTGGATTATACGCAGTATTTT. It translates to CASMRGLDYTQYF.